This T cell receptor (beta chain) was retrieved from a study of cytomegalovirus exposure and HLA in healthy donors. Germline CDR1 and CDR2: SGHRS and YFSETQ. The CDR3 consists of 13 residues. The PCR was carried out with 60 Vbeta primers and 13 Jbeta primers. Generated by immunoSEQ multiplex PCR, the TCRdb table keeps only in-frame clones and is missing some. Altogether about 150,000 clones are present, about four fifths being singletons, with the ten largest covering approximately 8%. The V and J genes are TRBV5-1 and TRBJ2-5, with 8 bases fitting TRBD1. The last part of the DNA fits TRBJ2-7 better; the J call may be wrong. The sample consisted of PBMCs. This sequence originates from a man aged 25 to 45 in good health and CMV-seropositive. The CDR3: CASSQGAGYEQYF. The CDR3 DNA is TGCGCCAGCAGCCAGGGGGCGGGCTACGAGCAGTACTTC.